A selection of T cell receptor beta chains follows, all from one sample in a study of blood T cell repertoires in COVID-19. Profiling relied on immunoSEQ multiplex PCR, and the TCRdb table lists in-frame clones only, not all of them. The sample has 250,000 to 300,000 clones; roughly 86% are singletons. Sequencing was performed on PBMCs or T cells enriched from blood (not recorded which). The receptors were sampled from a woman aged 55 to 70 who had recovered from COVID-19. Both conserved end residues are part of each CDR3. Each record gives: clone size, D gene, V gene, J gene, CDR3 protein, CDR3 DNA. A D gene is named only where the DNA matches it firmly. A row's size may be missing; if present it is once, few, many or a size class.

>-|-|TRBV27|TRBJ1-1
CASSLRGFPRAEAFF
TGTGCCAGCAGTTTAAGGGGGTTCCCGAGAGCTGAAGCTTTCTTT
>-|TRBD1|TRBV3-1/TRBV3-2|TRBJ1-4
CASSHSVTGVEKLFF
TGTGCCAGCAGCCATAGCGTGACAGGGGTTGAAAAACTGTTTTTT
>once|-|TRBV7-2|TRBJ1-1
CASSSLGSMNTEAFF
TGTGCCAGCAGCTCTTTAGGGAGCATGAACACTGAAGCTTTCTTT
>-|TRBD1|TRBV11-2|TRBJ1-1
CASSLRTPGQGYGEAFF
TGTGCCAGCAGCTTAAGGACTCCGGGACAGGGTTATGGCGAAGCTTTCTTT
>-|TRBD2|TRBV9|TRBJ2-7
CASSGLAEAGLGYEQYF
TGTGCCAGCAGCGGTCTAGCGGAGGCCGGATTGGGGTACGAGCAGTACTTC
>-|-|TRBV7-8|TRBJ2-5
CASSPATGSETQYF
TGTGCCAGCAGCCCAGCTACAGGGTCAGAGACCCAGTACTTC
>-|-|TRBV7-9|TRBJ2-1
CASRLPGARKGEQFF
TGTGCCAGCAGACTTCCGGGAGCTCGTAAGGGTGAGCAGTTCTTC
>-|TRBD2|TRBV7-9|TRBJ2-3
CASSLRTSGTRTSTDTQYF
TGTGCCAGCAGCTTACGGACTAGCGGGACCCGCACTAGCACAGATACGCAGTATTTT
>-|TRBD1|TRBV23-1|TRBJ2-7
CASSSRQGHEQYF
TGCGCCAGCAGTTCGCGACAGGGCCACGAGCAGTACTTC
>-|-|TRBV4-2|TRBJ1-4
CASSQVDSGEKLFF
TGTGCCAGCAGCCAAGTGGACTCGGGGGAAAAACTGTTTTTT
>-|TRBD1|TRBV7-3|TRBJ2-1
CASSLDRGAYNEQFF
TGTGCCAGCAGCCTGGACAGGGGGGCCTACAATGAGCAGTTCTTC
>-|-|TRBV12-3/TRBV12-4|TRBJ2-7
CASSYRRGHEQYF
TGTGCCAGCAGTTACCGCAGGGGCCACGAGCAGTACTTC
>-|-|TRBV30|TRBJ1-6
CAWSITGRVGSPLHF
TGTGCCTGGAGTATTACAGGGCGAGTAGGATCACCCCTCCACTTT
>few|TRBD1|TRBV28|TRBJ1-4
CASSSRQGVGEKLFF
TGTGCCAGCAGTTCACGACAGGGGGTAGGGGAAAAACTGTTTTTT
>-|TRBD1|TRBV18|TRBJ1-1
CASSLRTGARNTEAFF
TGTGCCAGCTCATTACGGACAGGGGCGCGCAACACTGAAGCTTTCTTT
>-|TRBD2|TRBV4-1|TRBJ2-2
CASSIASGANTGELFF
TGCGCCAGCAGTATTGCTAGCGGTGCGAACACCGGGGAGCTGTTTTTT
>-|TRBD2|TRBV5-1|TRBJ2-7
CASSLDLAGEQYF
TGCGCCAGCAGCTTGGATCTAGCGGGTGAGCAGTACTTC